This entry describes one T cell receptor (beta chain). As yet, its antigen is unknown. The sample is drawn from a study of post-analysis software for immune sequencing data. General study results and limits: In patients, TRBV5-6, TRBV5-1 and TRBV20-1 belonged to roughly five TRBV segments found more frequently than in controls.

Germline assignment: CDR1 MDHEN and CDR2 SYDVKM. V was trimmed by 6 bases and J by 1 base, leaving 15 bases between them. The CDR3 totals 15 residues. TCR beta cDNA libraries had unique molecular identifiers. TCRdb reprocessed the PCR reads via MiXCR and lists one record per CDR3 protein. This sample has hundreds of thousands of distinct CDR3 sequences, with less than 35% found just once. Specimen: blood. The clonotype originates from a girl aged 5-17 years with multiple sclerosis. This chain joins TRBV28 and TRBJ2-5; the D gene could be TRBD1 or TRBD2 (5 bases each). This chain's CDR3 is CASSISGPSQETQYF. As DNA, the CDR3 is TGTGCCAGCAGCATCTCGGGACCAAGCCAAGAGACCCAGTACTTC.